Detailed here is one T cell receptor beta chain. The source of the sample is a study of blood T cell repertoires in COVID-19. Whole-study context: Acute and convalescent COVID-19 specimens originated in the United States, Italy and Spain. The analysed material was cDNA or gDNA that came from T cells, B-cell-depleted T cells, or PBMCs.

V trimming: 4 bases; J trimming: 2 bases; junction bases outside the gene matches: 6. Germline CDR1 and CDR2: SNHLY and FYNNEI. This CDR3 spans 15 amino acids. Per the original methods: Quantification of nucleated cells was approximated via reference gene primer amplification. TCRdb's copy holds only in-frame clones and misses some; the assay was immunoSEQ multiplex PCR. V and J calls and clone size are those listed in that table; D and trimming were worked out from the DNA. The repertoire consists of about 240,000 clones, with about 85% occurring once and the leading ten covering about 1.9%. The source of this sequence is a man under 40 who had recovered from COVID-19. Sequencing was done on a sample of peripheral blood. This chain links TRBV2 with TRBJ2-3, with TRBD2 matching over 7 bases. In DNA, the CDR3 is TGTGCCAGCAGTGTGGCCGGGACTAACACAGATACGCAGTATTTT. Protein product: CASSVAGTNTDTQYF.